This T cell receptor (beta chain) is drawn from a study of T cell repertoires in cytomegalovirus infection. Study details: Matching HLA type and CMV infection were both indicated by public TCR beta signatures.

The sample holds many counts of this clonotype. The antigen is unknown. This CDR3 region has 14 residues. Germline V CDR1 and CDR2: MGHDK, SYGVNS. Trimming removed 5 bases from V and 3 bases from J, with 11 bases in between. Each CDR3 protein gets one entry after TCRdb re-called the reads with MiXCR. The table has some 350,000 distinct CDR3 sequences, less than 20% seen once. Study-wide points: The ex vivo response was dominated by HLA-C-restricted CMV-specific TCR beta clonotypes.

This chain joins TRBV25-1 and TRBJ2-1, with a tentative D call TRBD2 (6 bases). The source is a human donor in good health (CMV status not recorded). Some clones in this sample may be carry-over from other donors' samples. Sequencing was carried out using PBMCs. This CDR3 reads CASSKPGGYNEQFF. The CDR3 DNA reads TGTGCCAGCAGTAAACCCGGGGGCTACAATGAGCAGTTCTTC.